A single TCR beta chain is shown here with its context. These data belong to a study of T cells in localized non-small cell lung cancer. Clones were sequenced by immunoSEQ multiplex PCR, and TCRdb holds only the in-frame ones, with some missing. Counted here are around 29,000 clones, about 91% occurring once; the ten biggest clones make up roughly 28%. The V and J ends lost 2 bases and 7 bases, in that order; junction bases with no gene match: 5. Germline V gene lookup returns CDR1 MNHNY and CDR2 SVGAGI (reference sequence). CDR3 length: 15 residues. The rearrangement uses TRBV6-6 and TRBJ2-1, with 10 bases matching TRBD1. Sequencing used peripheral blood, obtained before any cancer treatment. The receptor's source is a female donor of 60 years or more with stage I lung adenocarcinoma. The CDR3 DNA reads as TGTGCCAGCAGTTACCGAAAGGGACAGGGGAATGAGCAGTTCTTC. This codes for CASSYRKGQGNEQFF.